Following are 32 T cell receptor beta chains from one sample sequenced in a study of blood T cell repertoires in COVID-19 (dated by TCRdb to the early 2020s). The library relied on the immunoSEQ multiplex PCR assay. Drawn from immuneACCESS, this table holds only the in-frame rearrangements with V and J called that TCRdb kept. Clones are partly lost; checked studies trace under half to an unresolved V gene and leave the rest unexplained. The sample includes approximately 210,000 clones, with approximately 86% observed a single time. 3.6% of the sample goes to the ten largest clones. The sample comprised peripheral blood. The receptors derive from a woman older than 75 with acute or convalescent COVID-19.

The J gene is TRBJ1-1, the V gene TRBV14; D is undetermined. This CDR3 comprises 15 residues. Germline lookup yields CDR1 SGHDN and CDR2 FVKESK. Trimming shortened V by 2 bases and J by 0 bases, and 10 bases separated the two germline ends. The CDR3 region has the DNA TGTGCCAGCAGCCAATTCTACAGATTGAACACTGAAGCTTTCTTT. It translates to CASSQFYRLNTEAFF.

CDR3 amino acids: CASSLSNSNQPQHF. The CDR3 nucleotides are TGTGCCAGCAGCTTATCTAATAGCAATCAGCCCCAGCATTTT. This chain uses TRBV7-9 with TRBJ1-5, with D hard to call. Looked up from germline, CDR1 is SEHNR and CDR2 is FQNEAQ (reference sequence). V lost 2 bases and J lost 0, with 5 bases in between. The CDR3 is 14 amino acids.

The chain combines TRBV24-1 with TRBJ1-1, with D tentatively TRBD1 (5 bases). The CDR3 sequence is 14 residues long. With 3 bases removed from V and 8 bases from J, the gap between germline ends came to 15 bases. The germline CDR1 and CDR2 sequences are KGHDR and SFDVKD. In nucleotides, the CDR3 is TGTGCCACCAGTGATCCCCTCGGGGGGGAGGAAGCTTTCTTT. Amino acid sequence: CATSDPLGGEEAFF.

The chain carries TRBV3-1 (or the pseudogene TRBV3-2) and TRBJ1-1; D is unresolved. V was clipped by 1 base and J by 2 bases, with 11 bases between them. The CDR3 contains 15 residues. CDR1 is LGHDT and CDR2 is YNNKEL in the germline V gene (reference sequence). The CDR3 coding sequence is TGTGCCAGCAGCCAAGGTGTGACACTTAACACTGAAGCTTTCTTT. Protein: CASSQGVTLNTEAFF.

The CDR3 sequence: CASSPDRASTDTQYF. DNA for the CDR3: TGTGCCAGCAGTCCTGACAGGGCCTCCACAGATACGCAGTATTTT. The gene calls are TRBV28 and TRBJ2-3; 7 bases agree with TRBD1. Trimming removed 5 bases from V and 2 bases from J; junction bases left unmatched: 7. Germline CDR1 reads MDHEN; CDR2 reads SYDVKM. This CDR3 has 15 amino acids.

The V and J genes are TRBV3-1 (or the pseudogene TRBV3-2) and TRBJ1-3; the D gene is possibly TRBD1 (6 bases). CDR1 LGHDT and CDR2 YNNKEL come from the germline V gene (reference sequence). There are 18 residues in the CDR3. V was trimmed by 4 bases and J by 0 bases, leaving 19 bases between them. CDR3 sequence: CASSPYWGGANSGNTIYF. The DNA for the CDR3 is TGTGCCAGCAGCCCCTATTGGGGGGGCGCCAACTCTGGAAACACCATATATTTT.

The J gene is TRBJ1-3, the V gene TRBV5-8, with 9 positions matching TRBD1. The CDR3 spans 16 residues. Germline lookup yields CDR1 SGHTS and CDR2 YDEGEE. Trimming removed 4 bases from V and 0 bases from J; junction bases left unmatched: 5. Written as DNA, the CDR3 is TGTGCCAGCAGCCCGGGGACAGGGAGCTCTGGAAACACCATATATTTT. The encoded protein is CASSPGTGSSGNTIYF.

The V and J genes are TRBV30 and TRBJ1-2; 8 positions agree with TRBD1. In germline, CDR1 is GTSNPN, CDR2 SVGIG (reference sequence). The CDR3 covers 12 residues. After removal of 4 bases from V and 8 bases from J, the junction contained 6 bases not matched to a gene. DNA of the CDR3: TGTGCCTGGAAGGACAGGGTTGGCGGCTACACCTTC. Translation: CAWKDRVGGYTF.

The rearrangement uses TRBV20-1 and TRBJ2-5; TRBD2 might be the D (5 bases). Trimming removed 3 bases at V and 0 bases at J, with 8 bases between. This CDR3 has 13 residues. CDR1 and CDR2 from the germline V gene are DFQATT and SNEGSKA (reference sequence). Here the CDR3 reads CSASPGNQETQYF. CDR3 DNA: TGCAGTGCTAGTCCGGGGAACCAAGAGACCCAGTACTTC.

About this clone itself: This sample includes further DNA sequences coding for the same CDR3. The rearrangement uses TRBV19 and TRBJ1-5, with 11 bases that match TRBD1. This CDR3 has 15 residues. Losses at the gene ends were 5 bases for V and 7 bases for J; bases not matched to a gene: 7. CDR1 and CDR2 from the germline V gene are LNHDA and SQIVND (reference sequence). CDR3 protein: CASSPGQGAGQPQHF. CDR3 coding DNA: TGTGCCAGTAGTCCCGGACAGGGGGCGGGACAGCCCCAGCATTTT. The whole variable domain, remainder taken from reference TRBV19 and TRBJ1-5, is DGGITQSPKYLFRKEGQNVTLSCEQNLNHDAMYWYRQDPGQGLRLIYYSQIVNDFQKGDIAEGYSVSREKKESFPLTVTSAQKNPTAFYLCASSPGQGAGQPQHFGDGTRLSIL.

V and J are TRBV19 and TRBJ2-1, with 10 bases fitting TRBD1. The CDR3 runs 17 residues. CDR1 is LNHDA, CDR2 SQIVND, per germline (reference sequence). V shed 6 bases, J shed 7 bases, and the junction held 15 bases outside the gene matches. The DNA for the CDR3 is TGTGCCAGTAGCTTTCCCCGTGGGACAGGGGTCGGAAATGAGCAGTTCTTC. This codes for CASSFPRGTGVGNEQFF. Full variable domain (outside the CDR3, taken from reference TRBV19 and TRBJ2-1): DGGITQSPKYLFRKEGQNVTLSCEQNLNHDAMYWYRQDPGQGLRLIYYSQIVNDFQKGDIAEGYSVSREKKESFPLTVTSAQKNPTAFYLCASSFPRGTGVGNEQFFGPGTRLTVL.

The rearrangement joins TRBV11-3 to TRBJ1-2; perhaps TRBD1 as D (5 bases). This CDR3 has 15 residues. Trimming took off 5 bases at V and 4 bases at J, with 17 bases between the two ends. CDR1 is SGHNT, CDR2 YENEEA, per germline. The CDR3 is CASSPGGGAPYGYTF. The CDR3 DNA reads TGTGCCAGCAGCCCGGGGGGGGGAGCGCCCTATGGCTACACCTTC.

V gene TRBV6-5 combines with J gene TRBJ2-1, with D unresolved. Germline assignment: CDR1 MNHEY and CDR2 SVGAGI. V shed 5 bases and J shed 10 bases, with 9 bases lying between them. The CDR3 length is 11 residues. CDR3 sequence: CASSTPREQFF. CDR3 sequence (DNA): TGTGCCAGCAGTACCCCTAGAGAGCAGTTCTTC.

The CDR3 sequence: CASSQAQLQETQYF. DNA for the CDR3: TGTGCCAGCAGCCAAGCACAGCTCCAAGAGACCCAGTACTTC. The V call is TRBV3-1 (or the pseudogene TRBV3-2), the J call TRBJ2-5, with no clear D. Germline lookup yields CDR1 LGHDT and CDR2 YNNKEL (reference sequence). The CDR3 has 14 residues. V was clipped by 1 base and J by 1 base, with 7 bases between them.

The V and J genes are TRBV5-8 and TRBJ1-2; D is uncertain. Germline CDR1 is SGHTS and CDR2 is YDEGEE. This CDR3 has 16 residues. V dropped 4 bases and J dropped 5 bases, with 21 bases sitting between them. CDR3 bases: TGTGCCAGCAGCCGTGCGATACAGCCCATGTTATATGGCTACACCTTC. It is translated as CASSRAIQPMLYGYTF.

The chain's CDR3 is CASSLGFRDEAFF. The CDR3 nucleotides read TGCGCCAGCAGCCTCGGGTTCCGTGATGAAGCTTTCTTT. The chain uses TRBV5-1 and TRBJ1-1, with D unresolved. The CDR3 is 13 amino acids. Trimming pared 4 bases from V and 7 bases from J, leaving 14 bases between. Germline V gene data show CDR1 as SGHRS and CDR2 as YFSETQ.

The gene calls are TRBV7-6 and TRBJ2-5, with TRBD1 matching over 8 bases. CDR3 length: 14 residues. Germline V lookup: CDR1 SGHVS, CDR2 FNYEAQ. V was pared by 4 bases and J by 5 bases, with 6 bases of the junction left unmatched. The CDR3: CASSYRGIGETQYF. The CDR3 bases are TGTGCCAGCAGCTACAGGGGGATAGGGGAGACCCAGTACTTC.

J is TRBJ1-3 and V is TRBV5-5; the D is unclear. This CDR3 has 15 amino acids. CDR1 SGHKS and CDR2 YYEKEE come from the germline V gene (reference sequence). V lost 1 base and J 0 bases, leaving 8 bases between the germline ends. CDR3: CASSLRGNSGNTIYF. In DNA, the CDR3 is TGTGCCAGCAGCTTGCGGGGAAACTCTGGAAACACCATATATTTT.

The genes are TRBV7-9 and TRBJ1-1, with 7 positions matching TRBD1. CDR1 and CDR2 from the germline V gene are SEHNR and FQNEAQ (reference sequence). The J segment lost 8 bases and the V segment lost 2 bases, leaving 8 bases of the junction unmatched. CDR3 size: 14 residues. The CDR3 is CASSLSGDREEAFF. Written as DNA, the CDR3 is TGTGCCAGCAGCTTATCCGGAGACAGGGAAGAAGCTTTCTTT. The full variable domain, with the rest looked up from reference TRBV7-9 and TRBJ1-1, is DTGVSQNPRHKITKRGQNVTFRCDPISEHNRLYWYRQTLGQGPEFLTYFQNEAQLEKSRLLSDRFSAERPKGSFSTLEIQRTEQGDSAMYLCASSLSGDREEAFFGQGTRLTVV.

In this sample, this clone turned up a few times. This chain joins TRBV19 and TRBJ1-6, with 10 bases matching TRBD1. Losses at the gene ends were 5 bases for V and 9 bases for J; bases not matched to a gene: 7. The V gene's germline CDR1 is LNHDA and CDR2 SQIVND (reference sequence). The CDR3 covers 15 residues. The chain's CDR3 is CASSVWDRGSSPLHF. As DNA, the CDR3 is TGTGCCAGTAGTGTTTGGGACAGGGGCAGTTCACCCCTCCACTTT.

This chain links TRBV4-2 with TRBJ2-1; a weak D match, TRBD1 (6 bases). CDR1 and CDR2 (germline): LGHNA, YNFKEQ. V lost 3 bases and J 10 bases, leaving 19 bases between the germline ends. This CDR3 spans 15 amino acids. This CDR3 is CASSHGQGSLGEQFF. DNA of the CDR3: TGTGCCAGCAGCCATGGCCAGGGGTCCCTGGGAGAGCAGTTCTTC.

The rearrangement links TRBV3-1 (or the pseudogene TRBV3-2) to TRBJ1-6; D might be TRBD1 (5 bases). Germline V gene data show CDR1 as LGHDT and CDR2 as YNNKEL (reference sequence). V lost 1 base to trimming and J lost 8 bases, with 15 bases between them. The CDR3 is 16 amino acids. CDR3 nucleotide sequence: TGTGCCAGCAGCCAAGCAGGGTTCCCAATCGATTCACCCCTCCACTTT. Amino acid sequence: CASSQAGFPIDSPLHF.

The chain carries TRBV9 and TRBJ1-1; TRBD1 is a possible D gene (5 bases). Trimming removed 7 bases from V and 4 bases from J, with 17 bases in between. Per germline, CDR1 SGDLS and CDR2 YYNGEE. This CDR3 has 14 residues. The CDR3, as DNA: TGTGCCAGCCAGGCTATGGACATCGGCACTGAAGCTTTCTTT. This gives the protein CASQAMDIGTEAFF.

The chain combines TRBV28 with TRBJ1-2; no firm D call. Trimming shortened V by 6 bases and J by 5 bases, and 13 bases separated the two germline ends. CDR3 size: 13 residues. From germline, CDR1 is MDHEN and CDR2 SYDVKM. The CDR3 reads CASSPVEQYGYTF. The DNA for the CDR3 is TGTGCCAGCAGCCCGGTCGAGCAATATGGCTACACCTTC.

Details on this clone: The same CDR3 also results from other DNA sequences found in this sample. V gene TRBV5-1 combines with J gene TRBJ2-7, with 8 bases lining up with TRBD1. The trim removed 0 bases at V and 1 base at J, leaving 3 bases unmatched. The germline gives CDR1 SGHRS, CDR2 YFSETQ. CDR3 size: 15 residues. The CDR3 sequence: CASSLGGTGSYEQYF. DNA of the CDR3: TGCGCCAGCAGCTTGGGCGGGACAGGTTCCTACGAGCAGTACTTC.

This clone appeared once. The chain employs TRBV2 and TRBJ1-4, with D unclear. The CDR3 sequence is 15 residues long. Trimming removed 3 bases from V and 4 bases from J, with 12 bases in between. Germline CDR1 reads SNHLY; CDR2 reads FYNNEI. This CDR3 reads CASSEGGRGNEKLFF. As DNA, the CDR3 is TGTGCCAGCAGTGAGGGAGGGAGAGGTAATGAAAAACTGTTTTTT.

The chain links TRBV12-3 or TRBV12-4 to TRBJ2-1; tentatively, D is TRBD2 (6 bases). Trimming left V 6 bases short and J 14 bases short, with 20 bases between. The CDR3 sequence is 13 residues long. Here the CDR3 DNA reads TGTGCCAGCAGCCCCGGGACGGCCTCGGGAGAGTTCTTC. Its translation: CASSPGTASGEFF.

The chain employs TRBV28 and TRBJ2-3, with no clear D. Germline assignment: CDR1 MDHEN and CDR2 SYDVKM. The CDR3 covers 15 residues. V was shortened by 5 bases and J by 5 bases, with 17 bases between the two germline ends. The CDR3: CASSPQAPKKDTQYF. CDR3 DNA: TGTGCCAGCAGTCCCCAAGCCCCGAAGAAAGATACGCAGTATTTT.

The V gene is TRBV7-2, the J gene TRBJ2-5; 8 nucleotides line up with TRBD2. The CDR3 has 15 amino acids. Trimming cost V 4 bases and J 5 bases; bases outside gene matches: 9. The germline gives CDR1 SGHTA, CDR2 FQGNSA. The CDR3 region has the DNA TGTGCCAGCAGCTCCCTCCCGGGAGGGTTCGAGACCCAGTACTTC. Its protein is CASSSLPGGFETQYF.

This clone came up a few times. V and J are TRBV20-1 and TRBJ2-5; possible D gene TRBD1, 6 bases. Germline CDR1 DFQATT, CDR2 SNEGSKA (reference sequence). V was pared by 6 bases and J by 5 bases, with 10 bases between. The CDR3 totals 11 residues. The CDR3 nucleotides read TGCAGTGCACAGGGAAGGGAGACCCAGTACTTC. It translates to CSAQGRETQYF.

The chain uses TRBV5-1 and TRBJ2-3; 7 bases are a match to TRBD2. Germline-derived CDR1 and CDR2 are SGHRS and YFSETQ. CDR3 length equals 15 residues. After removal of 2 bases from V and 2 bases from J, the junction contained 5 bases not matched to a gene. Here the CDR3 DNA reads TGCGCCAGCAGCTTCAGCGGGGAGAACACAGATACGCAGTATTTT. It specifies CASSFSGENTDTQYF.

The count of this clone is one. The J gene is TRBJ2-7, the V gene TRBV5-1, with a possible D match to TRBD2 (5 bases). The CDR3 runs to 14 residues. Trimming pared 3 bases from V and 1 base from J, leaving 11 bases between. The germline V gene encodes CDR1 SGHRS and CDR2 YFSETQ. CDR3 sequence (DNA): TGCGCCAGCAGCTCGGCCGGGAATTCCTACGAGCAGTACTTC. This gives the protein CASSSAGNSYEQYF.